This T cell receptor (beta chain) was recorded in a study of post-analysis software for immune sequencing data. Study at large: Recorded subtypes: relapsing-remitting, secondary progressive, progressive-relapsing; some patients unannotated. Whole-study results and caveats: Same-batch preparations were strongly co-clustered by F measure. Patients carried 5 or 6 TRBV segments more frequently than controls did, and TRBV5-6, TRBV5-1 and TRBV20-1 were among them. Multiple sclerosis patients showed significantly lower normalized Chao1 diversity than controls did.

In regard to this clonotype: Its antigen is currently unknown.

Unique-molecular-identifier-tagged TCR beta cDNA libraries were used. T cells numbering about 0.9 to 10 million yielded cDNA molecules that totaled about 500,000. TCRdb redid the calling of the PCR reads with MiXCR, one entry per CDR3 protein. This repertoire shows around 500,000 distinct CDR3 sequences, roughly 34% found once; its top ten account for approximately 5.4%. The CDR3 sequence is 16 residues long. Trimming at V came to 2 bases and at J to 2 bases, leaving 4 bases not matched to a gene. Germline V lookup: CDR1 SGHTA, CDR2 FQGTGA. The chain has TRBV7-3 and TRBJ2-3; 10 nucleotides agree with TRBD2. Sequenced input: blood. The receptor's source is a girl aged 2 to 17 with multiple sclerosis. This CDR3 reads CASSLGLAGDTDTQYF. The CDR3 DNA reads TGTGCCAGCAGCTTAGGCCTAGCGGGGGACACAGATACGCAGTATTTT.